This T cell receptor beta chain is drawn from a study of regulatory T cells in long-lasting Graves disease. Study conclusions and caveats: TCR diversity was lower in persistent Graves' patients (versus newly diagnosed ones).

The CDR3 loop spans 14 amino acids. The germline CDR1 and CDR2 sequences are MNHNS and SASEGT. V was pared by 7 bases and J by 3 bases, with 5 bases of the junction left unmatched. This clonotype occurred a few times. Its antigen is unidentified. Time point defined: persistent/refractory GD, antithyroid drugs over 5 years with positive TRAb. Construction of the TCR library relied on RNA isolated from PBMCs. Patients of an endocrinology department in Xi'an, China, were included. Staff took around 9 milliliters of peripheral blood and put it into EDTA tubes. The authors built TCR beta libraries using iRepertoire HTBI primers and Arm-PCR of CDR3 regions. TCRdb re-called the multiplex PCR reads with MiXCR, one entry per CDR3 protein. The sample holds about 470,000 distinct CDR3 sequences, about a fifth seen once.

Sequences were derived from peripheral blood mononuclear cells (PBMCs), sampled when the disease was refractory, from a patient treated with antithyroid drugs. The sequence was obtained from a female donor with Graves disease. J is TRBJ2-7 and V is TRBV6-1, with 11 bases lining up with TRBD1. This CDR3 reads CASIFGTGGYEQYF. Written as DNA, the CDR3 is TGTGCCAGCATATTCGGGACAGGGGGCTACGAGCAGTACTTC.